The sequence of this T cell receptor beta chain was determined in a study of T cell responses to AZD1222 COVID-19 vaccine (dated by TCRdb to the early 2020s). Broadly, across the study: AZD1222 recipients with second doses at about 4 weeks or about 12 weeks were pooled, because spike-specific TCR depth and breadth did not differ between schedules. TCR sequencing covered more than 230 trial participants: about 210 given two doses of AZD1222 and about 26 given two doses of MenACWY control vaccine. Trial participants were enrolled into age subgroups of 18-55, 56-69 and 70-plus years, which contained 148, 28 and 57 TCR-sequenced participants, respectively. Paper-wide results and their limitations: After two AZD1222 doses, both the breadth and the depth of spike-specific TCRs were significantly higher than at day 0 and than in MenACWY recipients. In the small 56-69-year group, the increase in depth fell short of significance, most likely because of low power. Most participants were white British and females outnumbered males, and the authors suggested that clonal diversity may have been underestimated. No day 14 peak-response samples were available, so repertoires were characterized only after the peak T cell response. The whole spike protein was spanned by vaccine-associated CD4 TCRs, and dominant responses were seen in regions 160-218 and 743-854. Conclusions about previously exposed vaccinees were limited because only six AZD1222 recipients were SARS-CoV-2 seropositive at baseline. Epitopes outside the regions mutated in the B.1.351 and B.1.1.7 variants were reportedly recognized by nearly half of the unique spike-specific TCRs.

With regard to this clone: Its antigen is currently not known. Base qualities are not recorded, but no much larger clone differs from it by a single base.

The CDR3 regions of human TCRbeta chains were analyzed by immunosequencing. As for the original processing: TCRs in the repertoires were compared against a reference library of SARS-CoV-2-specific TCRs that had been generated with the MIRA antigen-specificity platform. Breadth was defined as the fraction of unique TCRs that were SARS-CoV-2-associated, and depth was defined as the fraction of total T cells that were SARS-CoV-2-associated. Using the MIRA data, every spike-specific TCR was mapped to the spike region that the TCR reacted to and assigned to either a CD4 or a CD8 class. Log10-transformed breadth and depth values were compared by one-way ANOVA with Sidak's multiple comparisons tests. TCRdb took over this immuneACCESS table, retaining in-frame rearrangements with V and J assigned. Such tables are incomplete; in checked studies, under half of the missing clones stem from an unresolved V gene, and the remainder is unexplained. V and J calls and clone size follow that table, whereas D and trimming were derived from the DNA. The sample contains over 110,000 clones, about 92% of them found a single time. Approximately 5% of the sample is held by the ten biggest clonotypes.

Explained via the paper, the time point label denotes: baseline before first vaccination. The vaccinee samples were drawn from two UK trials, COV001 and COV002, one of which was a single-blind randomized controlled phase 2/3 trial testing AZD1222 (ChAdOx1 nCoV-19) in healthy adults. Trial participant PBMC samples were collected at day 0 and day 28 after the second dose for TCRbeta chain sequencing. In the germline V gene, CDR1 corresponds to MGHRA and CDR2 to YSYEKL. Including cysteine and phenylalanine, the CDR3 has 14 amino acids. CDR3 DNA is the only sequence kept; it has 42 bases, read in frame from the first base. V has 4 bases trimmed and J has 4 bases trimmed; junction bases matching no gene number 2.

The rearrangement combines TRBV4-1 with TRBJ2-7, and TRBD1 aligns with 12 junction nucleotides. This specimen was peripheral blood, taken on day 0 of AZD1222 vaccination. The sequence was collected from an adult in good health. The CDR3 amino acid sequence is: CASSRDRGQYEQYF. The DNA reads TGCGCCAGCAGCCGGGACAGGGGGCAGTACGAGCAGTACTTC.